Listed below are T cell receptor beta chains from one sample, sequenced in a study of beta chain features in type 1 diabetes. The data were produced by immunoSEQ multiplex PCR, yet TCRdb's version contains in-frame clones alone and is incomplete. The sample lists about 15,000 clones, 69% occurring once. What was sequenced was Tregs from blood. Receptors originate from a man aged 30 to 45 with type 1 diabetes. CDR3s include the opening cysteine and the closing phenylalanine or tryptophan. A D gene is named only where the DNA matches it firmly.

J: TRBJ1-4
V: TRBV5-5
length: 15
D: TRBD1
CDR3: CASSSGTGVNEKLFF

J: TRBJ2-5
V: TRBV2
length: 14
D: TRBD2
CDR3: CAGRAGGRGETQYF

J: TRBJ2-7
V: TRBV7-2
length: 14
D: TRBD1
CDR3: CASSSQGTSYEQYF

J: TRBJ1-3
V: TRBV5-1
length: 15
D: NA
CDR3: CASSLTGFSGNTIYF

J: TRBJ2-1
V: TRBV6-5
length: 15
D: NA
CDR3: CASSQDSYSYNEQFF

J: TRBJ2-5
V: TRBV19
length: 13
D: NA
CDR3: CASTLTGQETQYF

J: TRBJ2-2
V: TRBV29-1
length: 14
D: NA
CDR3: CSVGRGWVTGELFF

J: TRBJ2-3
V: TRBV7-9
length: 16
D: TRBD2
CDR3: CASSLGLAVGTDTQYF

J: TRBJ2-2
V: TRBV27
length: 18
D: TRBD2
CDR3: CASSSFAASGTNTGELFF

J: TRBJ2-5
V: TRBV11-2
length: 12
D: NA
CDR3: CASSSLGGTQYF

J: TRBJ1-3
V: TRBV7-8
length: 15
D: NA
CDR3: CASSPRGSSGNTIYF

J: TRBJ2-3
V: TRBV14
length: 11
D: NA
CDR3: CASSQADTQYF

J: TRBJ2-3
V: TRBV6-5
length: 15
D: TRBD2
CDR3: CASSPEREGIDTQYF

J: TRBJ1-2
V: TRBV6-5
length: 12
D: NA
CDR3: CASSLPGDHYTF

J: TRBJ1-2
V: TRBV5-6
length: 13
D: NA
CDR3: CASRGTPNYGYTF

J: TRBJ2-1
V: TRBV7-9
length: 15
D: TRBD1
CDR3: CASSSPQGAVVEQFF

J: TRBJ2-3
V: TRBV28
length: 17
D: TRBD2
CDR3: CASTKFKGAGVGDTQYF

J: TRBJ1-3
V: TRBV11-2
length: 12
D: NA
CDR3: CASSPSGNTIYF

J: TRBJ2-3
V: TRBV5-1
length: 14
D: NA
CDR3: CASSSDRYTDTQYF

J: TRBJ2-3
V: TRBV7-6
length: 13
D: NA
CDR3: CASSSTSGEAQYF

J: TRBJ2-1
V: TRBV19
length: 18
D: TRBD2
CDR3: CASSIGEGLRLSYNEQFF

J: TRBJ2-4
V: TRBV5-1
length: 16
D: NA
CDR3: CASSPDRSLAKNIQYF

J: TRBJ2-7
V: TRBV4-1
length: 15
D: NA
CDR3: CASSHPGLPPHEQYF

J: TRBJ2-1
V: TRBV2
length: 15
D: TRBD2
CDR3: CASKPSSGGNNEQFF

J: TRBJ1-1
V: TRBV19
length: 17
D: TRBD1
CDR3: CASSILPGTGGTTEAFF

J: TRBJ2-5
V: TRBV7-7
length: 15
D: TRBD2
CDR3: CASSIAGGGQETQYF

J: TRBJ2-7
V: TRBV6-5
length: 14
D: TRBD1
CDR3: CASSYRDRVYEQYF

J: TRBJ1-4
V: TRBV30
length: 15
D: NA
CDR3: CAWSGRTVENEKLFF

J: TRBJ1-2
V: TRBV6-6
length: 13
D: NA
CDR3: CASTWQGNYGYTF

J: TRBJ1-1
V: TRBV30
length: 15
D: TRBD1
CDR3: CAWSVAGTANTEAFF

J: TRBJ2-2
V: TRBV2
length: 16
D: NA
CDR3: CASSTTWGTPTGELFF

J: TRBJ2-5
V: TRBV7-9
length: 14
D: NA
CDR3: CASSHIASEATQYF

J: TRBJ1-1
V: TRBV10-3
length: 14
D: TRBD1
CDR3: CAINPTGGTAEAFF

J: TRBJ2-3
V: TRBV5-1
length: 16
D: TRBD2
CDR3: CASSLTGRLAGDTQYF

J: TRBJ2-7
V: TRBV11-2
length: 14
D: TRBD2
CDR3: CASTFGGRYEEQYF

J: TRBJ2-1
V: TRBV5-4
length: 17
D: TRBD2
CDR3: CASSLVTSGGFYNEQFF

J: TRBJ2-3
V: TRBV7-2
length: 14
D: TRBD2
CDR3: CASKPSGSTDTQYF

J: TRBJ1-2
V: TRBV6-5
length: 15
D: NA
CDR3: CASSPNHILNYGYTF

J: TRBJ2-2
V: TRBV29-1
length: 13
D: NA
CDR3: CSAHGANTGELFF

J: NA
V: TRBV9
length: 15
D: TRBD1
CDR3: CASSEGTGLWYEQYF

J: TRBJ1-5
V: TRBV27
length: 15
D: NA
CDR3: CASSLAGGQYQPQHF

J: TRBJ1-4
V: TRBV28
length: 11
D: NA
CDR3: CASRFQGTLFF

J: TRBJ2-7
V: TRBV6-1
length: 13
D: NA
CDR3: CASSPVDFYEQYF

J: TRBJ1-1
V: TRBV5-1
length: 17
D: NA
CDR3: CASSLGSLRVSGTEAFF

J: TRBJ2-3
V: TRBV9
length: 18
D: TRBD2
CDR3: CASSVGLAGGVSTDTQYF

J: TRBJ1-1
V: TRBV29-1
length: 13
D: NA
CDR3: CSVEGGGWTEAFF

J: TRBJ2-3
V: TRBV4-1
length: 16
D: NA
CDR3: CASSQVNLVSTGTQYF

J: TRBJ2-2
V: TRBV9
length: 15
D: NA
CDR3: CASSVVAANTGELFF

J: TRBJ2-3
V: TRBV10-3
length: 14
D: TRBD1
CDR3: CAISDGRQGDTQYF

J: TRBJ2-7
V: TRBV7-9
length: 12
D: NA
CDR3: CASSMRTYEQYF

J: TRBJ2-3
V: TRBV7-9
length: 16
D: TRBD2
CDR3: CASSLRRLAGDDTQYF

J: TRBJ1-1
V: TRBV6-1
length: 14
D: NA
CDR3: CASSARTVLLEAFF

J: TRBJ2-3
V: TRBV19
length: 13
D: NA
CDR3: CASSIRPGDTQYF

J: TRBJ2-2
V: TRBV2
length: 14
D: TRBD2
CDR3: CASSGLADTGELFF